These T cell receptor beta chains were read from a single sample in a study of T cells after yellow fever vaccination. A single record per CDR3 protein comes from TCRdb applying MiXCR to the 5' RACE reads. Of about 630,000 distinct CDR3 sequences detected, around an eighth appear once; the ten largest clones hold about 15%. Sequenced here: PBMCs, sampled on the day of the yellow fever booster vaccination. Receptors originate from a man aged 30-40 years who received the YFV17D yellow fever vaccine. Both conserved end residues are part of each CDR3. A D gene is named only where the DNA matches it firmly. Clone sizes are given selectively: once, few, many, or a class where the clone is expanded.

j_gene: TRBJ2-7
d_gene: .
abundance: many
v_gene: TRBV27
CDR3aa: CASCPKNGRLVCEQYF
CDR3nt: TGTGCCAGCTGCCCCAAGAACGGGCGGTTGGTATGCGAGCAGTACTTC

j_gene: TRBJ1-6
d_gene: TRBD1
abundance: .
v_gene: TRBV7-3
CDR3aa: CASSLTGTGVSPLHF
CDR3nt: TGTGCCAGCAGCTTAACCGGGACAGGGGTTTCACCCCTCCACTTT

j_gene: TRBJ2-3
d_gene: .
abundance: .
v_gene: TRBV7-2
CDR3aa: CASSFRPPGVSQDTQYF
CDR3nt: TGTGCCAGCAGCTTTAGGCCTCCAGGGGTTAGTCAAGATACGCAGTATTTT

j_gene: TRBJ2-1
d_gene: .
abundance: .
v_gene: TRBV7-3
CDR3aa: CASSRGHSNEQFF
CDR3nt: TGTGCCAGCAGCCGCGGGCACTCCAATGAGCAGTTCTTC

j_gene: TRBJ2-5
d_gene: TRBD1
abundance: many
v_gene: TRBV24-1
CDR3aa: CATSDTSGGGRETQYF
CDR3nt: TGTGCCACCAGTGATACCTCAGGGGGCGGTCGGGAGACCCAGTACTTC

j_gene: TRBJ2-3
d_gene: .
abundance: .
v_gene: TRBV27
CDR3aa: CASTPRLATETQYF
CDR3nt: TGTGCCAGCACTCCACGGCTGGCCACAGAAACGCAGTATTTT

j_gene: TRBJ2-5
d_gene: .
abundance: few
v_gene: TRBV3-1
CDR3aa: CASSQGPQETQYF
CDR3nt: TGTGCCAGCAGCCAGGGGCCTCAAGAGACCCAGTACTTC

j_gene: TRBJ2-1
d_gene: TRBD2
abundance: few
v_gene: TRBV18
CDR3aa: CASSPYRGGRYNEQFF
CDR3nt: TGTGCCAGCTCACCGTATCGCGGCGGGAGGTACAATGAGCAGTTCTTC

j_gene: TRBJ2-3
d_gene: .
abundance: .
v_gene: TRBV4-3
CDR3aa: CASSFGFRSTDTQYF
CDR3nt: TGCGCCAGCAGTTTCGGGTTCCGAAGCACAGATACGCAGTATTTT

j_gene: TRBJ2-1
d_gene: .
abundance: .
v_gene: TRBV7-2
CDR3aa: CASRPTSTTYNEQFF
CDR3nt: TGTGCCAGCAGGCCTACTAGCACAACATACAATGAGCAGTTCTTC

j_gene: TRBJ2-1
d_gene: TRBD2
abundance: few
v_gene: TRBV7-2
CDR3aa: CASSSLAGGGPNEQFF
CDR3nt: TGTGCCAGCAGCTCCCTAGCGGGAGGGGGCCCCAATGAGCAGTTCTTC

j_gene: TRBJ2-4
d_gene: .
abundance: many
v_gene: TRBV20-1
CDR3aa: CSALGWLAKNIQYF
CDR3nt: TGCAGTGCTCTGGGGTGGTTAGCCAAAAACATTCAGTACTTC

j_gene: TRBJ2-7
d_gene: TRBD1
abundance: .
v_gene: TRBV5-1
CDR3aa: CASSLLSRDRGYEQYF
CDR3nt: TGCGCCAGCAGCTTGTTATCGCGGGACAGGGGGTACGAGCAGTACTTC

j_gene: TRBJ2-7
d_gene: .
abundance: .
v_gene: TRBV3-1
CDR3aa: CASSPGRLISSYEQYF
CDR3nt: TGTGCCAGCAGCCCTGGCAGACTAATATCGTCCTACGAGCAGTACTTC

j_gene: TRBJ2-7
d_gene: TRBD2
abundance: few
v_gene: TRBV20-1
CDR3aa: CSANIGVSSAGGEQYF
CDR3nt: TGCAGTGCTAATATCGGGGTATCTAGCGCGGGGGGCGAGCAGTACTTC

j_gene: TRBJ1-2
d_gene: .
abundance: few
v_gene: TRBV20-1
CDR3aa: CSARDSGQNYGYTF
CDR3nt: TGCAGTGCTAGAGATTCAGGACAGAACTATGGCTACACCTTC

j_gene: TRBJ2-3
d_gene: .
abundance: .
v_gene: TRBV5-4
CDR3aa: CASSSQGFSTDTQYF
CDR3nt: TGTGCCAGCAGCTCACAGGGATTTAGCACAGATACGCAGTATTTT

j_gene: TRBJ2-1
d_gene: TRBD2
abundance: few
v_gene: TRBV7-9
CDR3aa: CASSPGLADLQFF
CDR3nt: TGTGCCAGCAGCCCGGGACTAGCGGACCTGCAGTTCTTC

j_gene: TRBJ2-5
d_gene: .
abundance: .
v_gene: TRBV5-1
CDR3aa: CASSLGEAQETQYF
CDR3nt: TGCGCCAGCAGCTTAGGGGAAGCCCAAGAGACCCAGTACTTC

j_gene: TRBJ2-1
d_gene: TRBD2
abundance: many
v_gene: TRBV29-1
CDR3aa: CSVDSLAGWDEQFF
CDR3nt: TGCAGCGTTGACTCACTAGCGGGATGGGATGAGCAGTTCTTC

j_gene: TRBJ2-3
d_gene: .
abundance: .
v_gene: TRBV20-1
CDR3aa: CSTPRGRPTSTDTQYF
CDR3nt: TGCAGTACCCCACGGGGGCGACCTACTAGCACAGATACGCAGTATTTT

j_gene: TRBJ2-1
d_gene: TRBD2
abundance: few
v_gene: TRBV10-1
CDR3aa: CASSDLAGHNEQFF
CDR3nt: TGCGCCAGCAGTGATCTAGCGGGGCACAATGAGCAGTTCTTC

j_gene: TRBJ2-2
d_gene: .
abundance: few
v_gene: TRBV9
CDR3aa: CASSVPGSERGGELFF
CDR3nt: TGTGCCAGCAGCGTCCCCGGGAGTGAAAGAGGCGGGGAGCTGTTTTTT

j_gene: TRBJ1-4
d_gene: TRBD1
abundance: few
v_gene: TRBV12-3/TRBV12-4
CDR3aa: CASSSEMEGAVEKLFF
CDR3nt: TGTGCCAGCAGTTCCGAGATGGAGGGGGCTGTTGAAAAACTGTTTTTT

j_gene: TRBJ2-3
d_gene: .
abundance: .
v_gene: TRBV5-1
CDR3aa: CASSLGPLRGYSTDTQYF
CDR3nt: TGCGCCAGCAGCCTAGGACCCTTGAGGGGATATAGCACAGATACGCAGTATTTT